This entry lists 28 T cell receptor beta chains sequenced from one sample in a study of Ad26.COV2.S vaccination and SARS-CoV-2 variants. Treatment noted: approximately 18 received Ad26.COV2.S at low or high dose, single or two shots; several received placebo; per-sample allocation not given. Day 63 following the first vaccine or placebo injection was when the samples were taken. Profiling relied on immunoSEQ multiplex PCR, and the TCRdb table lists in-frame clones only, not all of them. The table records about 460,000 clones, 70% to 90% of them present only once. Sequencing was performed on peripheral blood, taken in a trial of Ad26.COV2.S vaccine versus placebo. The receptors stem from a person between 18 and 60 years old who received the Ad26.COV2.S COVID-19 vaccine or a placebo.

The CDR3 here is CASRNSGTGGIGEQYF. In DNA, the CDR3 is TGTGCCAGCAGAAATAGCGGGACAGGGGGCATCGGCGAGCAGTACTTC. The gene calls are TRBV6-6 and TRBJ2-7; TRBD1 matches at 12 bases. Germline V gives CDR1 MNHNY, CDR2 SVGAGI (reference sequence). V was clipped by 6 bases and J by 6 bases; unmatched bases: 12. The CDR3 has 16 residues.

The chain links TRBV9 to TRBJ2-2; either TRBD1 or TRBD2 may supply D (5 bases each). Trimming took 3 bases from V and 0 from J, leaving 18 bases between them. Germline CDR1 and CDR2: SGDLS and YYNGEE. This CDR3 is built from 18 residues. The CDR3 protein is CASSAPRAGTANTGELFF. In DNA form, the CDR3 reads TGTGCCAGCAGCGCCCCAAGAGCCGGGACCGCGAACACCGGGGAGCTGTTTTTT. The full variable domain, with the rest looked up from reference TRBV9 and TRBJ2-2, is DSGVTQTPKHLITATGQRVTLRCSPRSGDLSVYWYQQSLDQGLQFLIQYYNGEERAKGNILERFSAQQFPDLHSELNLSSLELGDSALYFCASSAPRAGTANTGELFFGEGSRLTVL.

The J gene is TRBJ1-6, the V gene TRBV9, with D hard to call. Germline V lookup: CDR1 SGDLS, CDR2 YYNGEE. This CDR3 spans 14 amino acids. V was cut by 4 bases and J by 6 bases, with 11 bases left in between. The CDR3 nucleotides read TGTGCCAGCAGCTCCGAGGTGGGTAATTCACCCCTCCACTTT. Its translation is CASSSEVGNSPLHF.

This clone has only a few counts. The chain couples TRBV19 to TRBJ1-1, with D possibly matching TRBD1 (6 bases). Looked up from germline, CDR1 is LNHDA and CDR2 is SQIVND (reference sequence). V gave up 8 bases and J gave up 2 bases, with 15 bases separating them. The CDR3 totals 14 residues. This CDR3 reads CASADGQLNTEAFF. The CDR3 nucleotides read TGTGCCAGTGCCGACGGACAGCTAAACACTGAAGCTTTCTTT.

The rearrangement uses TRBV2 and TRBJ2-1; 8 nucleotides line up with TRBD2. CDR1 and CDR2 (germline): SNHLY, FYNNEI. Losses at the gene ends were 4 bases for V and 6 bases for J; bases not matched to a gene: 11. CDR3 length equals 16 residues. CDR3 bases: TGTGCCAGCAGTGGTCGGAGCGGGAGACCCGGCAATGAGCAGTTCTTC. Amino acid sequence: CASSGRSGRPGNEQFF.

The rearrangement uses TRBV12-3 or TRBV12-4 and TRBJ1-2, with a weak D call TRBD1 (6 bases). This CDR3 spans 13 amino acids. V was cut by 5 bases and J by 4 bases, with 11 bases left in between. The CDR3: CASSPGGVYGYTF. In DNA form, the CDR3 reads TGTGCCAGCAGTCCCGGGGGCGTCTATGGCTACACCTTC.

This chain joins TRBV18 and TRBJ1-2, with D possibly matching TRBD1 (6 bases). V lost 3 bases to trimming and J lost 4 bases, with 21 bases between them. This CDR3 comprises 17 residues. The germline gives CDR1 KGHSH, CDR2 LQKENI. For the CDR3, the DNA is TGTGCCAGCTCACCCGCGGGGGCTACTCACCCCGTCTATGGCTACACCTTC. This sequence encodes CASSPAGATHPVYGYTF.

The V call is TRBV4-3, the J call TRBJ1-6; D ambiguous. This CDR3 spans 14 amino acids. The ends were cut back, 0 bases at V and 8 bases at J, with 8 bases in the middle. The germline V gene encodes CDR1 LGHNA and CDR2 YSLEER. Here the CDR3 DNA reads TGCGCCAGCAGCCAAGACGGCAGAGATTCACCCCTCCACTTT. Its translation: CASSQDGRDSPLHF.

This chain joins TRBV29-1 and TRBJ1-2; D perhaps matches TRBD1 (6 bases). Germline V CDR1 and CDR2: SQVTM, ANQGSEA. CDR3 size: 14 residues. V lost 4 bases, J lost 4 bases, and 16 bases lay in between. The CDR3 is CSVGTVLSFYGYTF. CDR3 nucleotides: TGCAGCGTTGGGACAGTTTTATCATTCTATGGCTACACCTTC.

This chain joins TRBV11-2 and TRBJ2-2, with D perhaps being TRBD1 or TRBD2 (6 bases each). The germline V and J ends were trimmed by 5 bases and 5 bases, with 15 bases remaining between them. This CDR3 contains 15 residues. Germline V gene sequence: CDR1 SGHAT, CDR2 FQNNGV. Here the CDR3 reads CASSRSRGGTGELFF. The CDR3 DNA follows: TGTGCCAGCAGCCGGTCAAGAGGGGGGACCGGGGAGCTGTTTTTT.

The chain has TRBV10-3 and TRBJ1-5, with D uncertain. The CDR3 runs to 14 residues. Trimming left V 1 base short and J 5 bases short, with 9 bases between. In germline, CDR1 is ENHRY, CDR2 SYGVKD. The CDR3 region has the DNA TGTGCCATCAGTGAGTACGGGGTCCATCAGCCCCAGCATTTT. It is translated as CAISEYGVHQPQHF.

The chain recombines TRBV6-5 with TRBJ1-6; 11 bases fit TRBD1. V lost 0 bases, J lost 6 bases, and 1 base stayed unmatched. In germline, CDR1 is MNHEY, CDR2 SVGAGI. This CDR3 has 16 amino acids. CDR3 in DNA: TGTGCCAGCAGTTACTCCGGGACAGGGGGTAATTCACCCCTCCACTTT. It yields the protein CASSYSGTGGNSPLHF.

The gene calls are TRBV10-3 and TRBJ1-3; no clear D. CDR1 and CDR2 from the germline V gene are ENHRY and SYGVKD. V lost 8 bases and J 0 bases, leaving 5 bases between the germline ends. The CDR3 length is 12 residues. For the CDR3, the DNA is TGTGCCATCGCGAGCTCTGGAAACACCATATATTTT. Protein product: CAIASSGNTIYF.

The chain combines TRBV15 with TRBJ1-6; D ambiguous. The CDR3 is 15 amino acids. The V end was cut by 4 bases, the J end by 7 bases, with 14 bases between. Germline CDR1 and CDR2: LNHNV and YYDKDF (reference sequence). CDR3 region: CATSTNRRGNSPLHF. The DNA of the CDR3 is TGTGCCACCAGCACTAACCGCCGGGGAAATTCACCCCTCCACTTT.

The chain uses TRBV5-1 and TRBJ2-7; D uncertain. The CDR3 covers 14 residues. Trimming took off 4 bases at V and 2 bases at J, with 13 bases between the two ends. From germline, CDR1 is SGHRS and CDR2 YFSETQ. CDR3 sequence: CASSGATSTYEQYF. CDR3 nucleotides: TGCGCCAGCAGCGGTGCGACATCAACCTACGAGCAGTACTTC.

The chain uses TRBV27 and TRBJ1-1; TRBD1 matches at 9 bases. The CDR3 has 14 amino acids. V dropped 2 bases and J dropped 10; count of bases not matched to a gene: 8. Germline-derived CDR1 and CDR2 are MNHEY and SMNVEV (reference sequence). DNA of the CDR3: TGTGCCAGCAGTTTAACGGGACAGGGTCCAAGAGCTTTCTTT. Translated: CASSLTGQGPRAFF.

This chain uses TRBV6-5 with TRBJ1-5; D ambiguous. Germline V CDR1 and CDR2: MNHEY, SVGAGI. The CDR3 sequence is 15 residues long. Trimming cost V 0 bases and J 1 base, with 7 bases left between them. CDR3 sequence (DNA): TGTGCCAGCAGTTACTCGAAGGCAAGCAATCAGCCCCAGCATTTT. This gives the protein CASSYSKASNQPQHF.

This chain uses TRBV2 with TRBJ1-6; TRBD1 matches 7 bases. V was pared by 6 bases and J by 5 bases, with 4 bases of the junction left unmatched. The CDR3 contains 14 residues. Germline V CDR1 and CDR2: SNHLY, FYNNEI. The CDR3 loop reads CASRPGTDNSPLHF. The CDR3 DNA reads TGTGCCAGCAGGCCCGGGACAGATAATTCACCCCTCCACTTT. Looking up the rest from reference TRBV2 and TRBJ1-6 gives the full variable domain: EPEVTQTPSHQVTQMGQEVILRCVPISNHLYFYWYRQILGQKVEFLVSFYNNEISEKSEIFDDQFSVERPDGSNFTLKIRSTKLEDSAMYFCASRPGTDNSPLHFGNGTRLTVT.

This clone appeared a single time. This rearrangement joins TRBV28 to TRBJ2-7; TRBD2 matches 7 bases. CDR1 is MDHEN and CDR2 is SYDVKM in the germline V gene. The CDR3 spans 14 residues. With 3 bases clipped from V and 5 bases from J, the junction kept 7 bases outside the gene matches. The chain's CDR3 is CASSFLVGGDEQYF. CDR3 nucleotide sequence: TGTGCCAGCAGTTTTCTAGTGGGAGGGGACGAGCAGTACTTC.

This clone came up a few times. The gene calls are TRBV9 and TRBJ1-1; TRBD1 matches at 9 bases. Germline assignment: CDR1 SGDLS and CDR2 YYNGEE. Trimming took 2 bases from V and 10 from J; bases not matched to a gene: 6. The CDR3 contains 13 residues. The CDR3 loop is CASSVWYRGPAFF. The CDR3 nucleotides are TGTGCCAGCAGCGTTTGGTACAGGGGGCCAGCTTTCTTT.

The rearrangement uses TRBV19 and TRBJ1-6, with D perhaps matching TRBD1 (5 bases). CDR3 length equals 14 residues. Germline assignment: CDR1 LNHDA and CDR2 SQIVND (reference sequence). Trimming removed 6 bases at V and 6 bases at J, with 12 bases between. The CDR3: CASSVNRGNSPLHF. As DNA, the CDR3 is TGTGCCAGTAGCGTCAATAGGGGTAATTCACCCCTCCACTTT.

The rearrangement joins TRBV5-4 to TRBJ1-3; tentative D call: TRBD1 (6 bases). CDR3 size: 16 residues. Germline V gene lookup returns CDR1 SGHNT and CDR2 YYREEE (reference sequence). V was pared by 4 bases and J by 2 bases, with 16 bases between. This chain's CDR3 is CASSTGVQGAGNTIYF. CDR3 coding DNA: TGTGCCAGCAGCACTGGGGTACAGGGTGCTGGAAACACCATATATTTT. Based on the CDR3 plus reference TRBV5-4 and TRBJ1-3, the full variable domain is ETGVTQSPTHLIKTRGQQVTLRCSSQSGHNTVSWYQQALGQGPQFIFQYYREEENGRGNFPPRFSGLQFPNYSSELNVNALELDDSALYLCASSTGVQGAGNTIYFGEGSWLTVV.

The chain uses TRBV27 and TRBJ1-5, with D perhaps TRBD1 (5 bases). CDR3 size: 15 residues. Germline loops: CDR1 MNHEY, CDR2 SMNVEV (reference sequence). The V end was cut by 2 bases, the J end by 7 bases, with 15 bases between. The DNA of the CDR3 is TGTGCCAGCAGTTTAGTGGGGGGAGCATGGCAGCCCCAGCATTTT. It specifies CASSLVGGAWQPQHF.

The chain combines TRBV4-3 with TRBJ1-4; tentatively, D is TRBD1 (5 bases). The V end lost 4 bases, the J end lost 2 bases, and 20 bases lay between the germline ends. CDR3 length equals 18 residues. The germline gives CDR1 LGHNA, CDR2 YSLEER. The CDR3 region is CASSRRGVLRGTNEKLFF. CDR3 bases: TGCGCCAGCAGCCGACGCGGGGTACTCCGGGGGACTAATGAAAAACTGTTTTTT.

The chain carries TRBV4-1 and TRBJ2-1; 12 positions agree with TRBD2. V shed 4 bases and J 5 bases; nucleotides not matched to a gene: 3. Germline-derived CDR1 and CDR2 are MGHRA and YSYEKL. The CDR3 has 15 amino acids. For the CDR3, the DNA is TGCGCCAGCAGCCCAGGACTAGCGGGACACAATGAGCAGTTCTTC. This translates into CASSPGLAGHNEQFF.

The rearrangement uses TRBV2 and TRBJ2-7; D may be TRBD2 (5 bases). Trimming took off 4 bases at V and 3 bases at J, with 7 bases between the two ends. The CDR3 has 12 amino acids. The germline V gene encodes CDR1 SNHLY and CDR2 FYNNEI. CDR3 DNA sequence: TGTGCCAGCAGTGCAGCGGTCTACGAGCAGTACTTC. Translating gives CASSAAVYEQYF.

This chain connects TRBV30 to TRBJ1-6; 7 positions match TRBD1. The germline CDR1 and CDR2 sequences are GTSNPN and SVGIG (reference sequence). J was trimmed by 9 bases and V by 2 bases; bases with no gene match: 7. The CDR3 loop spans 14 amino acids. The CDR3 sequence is CAWSYRDSRSPLHF. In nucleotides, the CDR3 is TGTGCCTGGAGTTACCGGGACAGCCGTTCACCCCTCCACTTT.

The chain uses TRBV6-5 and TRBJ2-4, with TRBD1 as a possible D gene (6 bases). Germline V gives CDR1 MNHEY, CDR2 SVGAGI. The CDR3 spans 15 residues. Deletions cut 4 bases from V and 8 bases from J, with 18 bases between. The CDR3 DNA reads TGTGCCAGCAGTTCTACCGGGACACAGGGCTACATTCAGTACTTC. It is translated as CASSSTGTQGYIQYF.